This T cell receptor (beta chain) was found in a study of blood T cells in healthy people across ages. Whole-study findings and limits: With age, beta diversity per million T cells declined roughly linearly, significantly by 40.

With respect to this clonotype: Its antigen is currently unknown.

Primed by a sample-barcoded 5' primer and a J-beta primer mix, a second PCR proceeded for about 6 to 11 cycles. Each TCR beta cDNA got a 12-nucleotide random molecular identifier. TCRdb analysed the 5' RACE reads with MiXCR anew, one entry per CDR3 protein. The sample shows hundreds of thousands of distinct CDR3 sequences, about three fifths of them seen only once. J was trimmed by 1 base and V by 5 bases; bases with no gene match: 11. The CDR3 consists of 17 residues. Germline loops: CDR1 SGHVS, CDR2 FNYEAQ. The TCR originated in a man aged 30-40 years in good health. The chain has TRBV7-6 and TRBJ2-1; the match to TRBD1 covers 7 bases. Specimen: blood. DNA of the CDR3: TGTGCCAGCAGCGCTAGTTCAGCGACAGGGTCCTACAATGAGCAGTTCTTC. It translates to CASSASSATGSYNEQFF.